This TCR beta chain was captured by sequencing in a study of T cell clusters in autoimmune cytopenias. The overall study: A median age of around 63 years and mean of about 50 years characterized healthy donor controls. Study-level points and caveats: TRB repertoire shifts in secondary cytopenia and chronic lymphocytic leukemia mostly reflected lymphoma, not autoimmunity.

TRB was amplified from approximately 230 ng of peripheral blood genomic DNA per sample. A word on this clonotype: Its antigen is unidentified.

Multiplex touch-down PCR amplified TRB using TRB-A and TRB-B pools in one tube. After re-calling the multiplex PCR reads, TCRdb lists one entry per CDR3 protein, DNA absent. The clone table shows around 7,100 distinct CDR3 sequences, with the ten largest holding roughly 60%. The CDR3 sequence is 16 residues long. The germline V gene has CDR1 KGHDR and CDR2 SFDVKD. The same data also contributed to another study, on T cell repertoires in aging, cancer and after chemotherapy. That paper adds: Healthy donors lost TCR diversity with age mainly through richness, cancer patients through richness and evenness. In each cancer cohort, median generation probability increased across chemotherapy, suggesting thymic output rebounded.

Input material: peripheral blood. The TCR was taken from a human donor in good health. This chain links TRBV24-1 with TRBJ2-5; TCRdb reports TRBD1, a call that lacks DNA to check it against. The CDR3 reads CATSDPGDRGQETQYF.